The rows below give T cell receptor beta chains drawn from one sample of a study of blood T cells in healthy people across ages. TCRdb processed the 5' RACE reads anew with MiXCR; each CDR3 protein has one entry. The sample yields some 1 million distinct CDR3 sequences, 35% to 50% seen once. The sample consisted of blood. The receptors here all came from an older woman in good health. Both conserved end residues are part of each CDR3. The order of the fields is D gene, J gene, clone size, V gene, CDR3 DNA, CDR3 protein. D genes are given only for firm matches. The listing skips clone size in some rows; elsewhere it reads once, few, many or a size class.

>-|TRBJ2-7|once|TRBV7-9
TGTGCCAGCAGCTCAAAGGAGCGGAAGCCCTACGAGCAGTACTTC
CASSSKERKPYEQYF
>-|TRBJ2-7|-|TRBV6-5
TGTGCCAGCAGTGGGGGCCAGGAGGGACCCTACGAGCAGTACTTC
CASSGGQEGPYEQYF
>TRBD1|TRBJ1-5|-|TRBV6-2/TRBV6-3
TGTGCCAGCAGTTCCCACAGGGGAAGCAATCAGCCCCAGCATTTT
CASSSHRGSNQPQHF
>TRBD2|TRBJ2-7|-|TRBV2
TGTGCCAGCAGAGATGCGCCGGGAGGGTTCTACGAGCAGTACTTC
CASRDAPGGFYEQYF
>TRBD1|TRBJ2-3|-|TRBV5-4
TGTGCCAGCACACACGTGGCAGGGGGTTCAGATACGCAGTATTTT
CASTHVAGGSDTQYF
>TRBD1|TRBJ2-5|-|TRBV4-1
TGCGCCAGCAGCCAATGGGGGACAGGGGGGCAAGAGACCCAGTACTTC
CASSQWGTGGQETQYF
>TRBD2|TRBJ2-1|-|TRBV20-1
TGCAGTGCTAGGACTAGCGGGAGGGACAATGAGCAGTTCTTC
CSARTSGRDNEQFF
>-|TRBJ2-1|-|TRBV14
TGTGCCAGCAGCCAAGAAGTGGCGTTTGAGCAGTTCTTC
CASSQEVAFEQFF
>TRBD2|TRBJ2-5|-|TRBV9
TGTGCCAGCAGCGCTCAGCGGGGCACGGAGACCCAGTACTTC
CASSAQRGTETQYF
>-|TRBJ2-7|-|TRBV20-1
TGCAGTGCGCGGGACAGCGCCAACTACGAGCAGTACTTC
CSARDSANYEQYF
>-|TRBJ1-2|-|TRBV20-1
TGCAGTGCTAGCGAGTTTCCCAGCTCTAACTGTGGCTACACCTTC
CSASEFPSSNCGYTF
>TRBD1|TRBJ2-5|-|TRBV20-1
TGCAGTGCCCCGACAGGGTTTAGGGCGCTTCAGGTGACCCAGTACTTC
CSAPTGFRALQVTQYF
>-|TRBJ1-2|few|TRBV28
TGTGCCAGCACCTCACCGCTCTGGGGCCGCTATGGCTACACCTTC
CASTSPLWGRYGYTF
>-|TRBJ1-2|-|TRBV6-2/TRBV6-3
TGTGCCAGCACTTTCGATCAGATATGGAGCTATGGCTACACCTTC
CASTFDQIWSYGYTF
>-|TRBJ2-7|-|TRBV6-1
TGTGCCAGCAGTGAAAGGGATCCCCACGAGCAGTACTTC
CASSERDPHEQYF
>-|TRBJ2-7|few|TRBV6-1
TGTGCCAGCAGAGCGGGACAGTCCTACGAGCAGTACTTC
CASRAGQSYEQYF
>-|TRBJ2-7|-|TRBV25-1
TGTGCCAGCACCGAAGGTCCGGGCGAGCAGTACTTC
CASTEGPGEQYF
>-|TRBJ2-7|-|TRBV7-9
TGTGCCAGCAATAAGCAGTCCCTAGATGGCGAGCAGTACTTC
CASNKQSLDGEQYF
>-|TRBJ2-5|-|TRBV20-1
TGCAGTGCTAGTCTGGGCCCAGTAAAGACCCAGTACTTC
CSASLGPVKTQYF
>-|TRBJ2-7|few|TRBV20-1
TGCAGTGCTAGTGGGCTTAACTACGAGCAGTACTTC
CSASGLNYEQYF
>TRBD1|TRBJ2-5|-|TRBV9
TGTGCCAGCAGCGTACGGACAGGGAGAGAGACCCAGTACTTC
CASSVRTGRETQYF
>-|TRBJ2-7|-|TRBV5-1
TGCGCCAGCAGCTGGGCCACAGGGAGCCTCTACGAGCAGTACTTC
CASSWATGSLYEQYF